Shown below are 24 T cell receptor beta chains from a single sample sequenced in a study of T cell responses to AZD1222 COVID-19 vaccine. Sequencing was performed with immunoSEQ multiplex PCR; in TCRdb, only in-frame clones are kept and a portion is missing. Of some 180,000 clones listed, over 85% are singletons. The sequencing used peripheral blood, collected 28 days after the second dose of the MenACWY control vaccine. The receptor source for this set is an adult who received the MenACWY meningococcal vaccine as a control.

This clone was detected only once. V usage is TRBV27 and J usage is TRBJ2-5; D not resolved. Germline CDR1 MNHEY, CDR2 SMNVEV (reference sequence). The V end was cut by 1 base, the J end by 0 bases, with 9 bases between. CDR3 length: 15 amino acids. CDR3 sequence: CASSLFTAYQETQYF. CDR3 DNA: TGTGCCAGCAGTTTATTCACAGCGTACCAAGAGACCCAGTACTTC.

The V gene is TRBV7-9, the J gene TRBJ2-5; the match to TRBD2 covers 7 bases. This CDR3 comprises 14 residues. The V gene end was trimmed by 5 bases and the J gene end by 5 bases; junction bases not matched to a gene: 8. From germline, CDR1 is SEHNR and CDR2 FQNEAQ (reference sequence). CDR3 protein: CASSPTTSAETQYF. As DNA, the CDR3 is TGTGCCAGCAGCCCGACTACTAGCGCGGAGACCCAGTACTTC.

The chain employs TRBV27 and TRBJ1-1; 10 nucleotides align to TRBD1. CDR1 is MNHEY and CDR2 is SMNVEV in the germline V gene (reference sequence). The CDR3 sequence is 15 residues long. With 3 bases clipped from V and 6 bases from J, the junction kept 7 bases outside the gene matches. The CDR3 region has the DNA TGTGCCAGCAGTTTTCGACAGGGGGCAGGTTCTGAAGCTTTCTTT. As protein: CASSFRQGAGSEAFF.

The chain recombines TRBV27 with TRBJ2-1; 8 bases map to TRBD1. Germline V gene sequence: CDR1 MNHEY, CDR2 SMNVEV (reference sequence). The V segment lost 7 bases and the J segment 5 bases; nucleotides outside the gene matches: 13. The CDR3 loop spans 16 amino acids. The CDR3 is CASMTFTGTGHNEQFF. For the CDR3, the DNA is TGTGCCAGCATGACCTTCACCGGGACAGGCCACAATGAGCAGTTCTTC.

The chain carries TRBV3-1 (or the pseudogene TRBV3-2) and TRBJ1-5; possible D gene TRBD1, 5 bases. From germline, CDR1 is LGHDT and CDR2 YNNKEL (reference sequence). V was shortened by 4 bases and J by 4 bases, with 11 bases between the two germline ends. The CDR3 sequence is 14 residues long. The CDR3 loop is CASSPDGANQPQHF. The CDR3 coding sequence is TGTGCCAGCAGCCCGGACGGGGCAAATCAGCCCCAGCATTTT.

This CDR3 is CASSPRLATYNEQFF. The CDR3 nucleotides read TGTGCCAGCAGCCCCAGACTAGCGACCTACAATGAGCAGTTCTTC. This sequence joins TRBV11-3 and TRBJ2-1; the match to TRBD2 covers 8 bases. Per the germline V gene, CDR1 is SGHNT and CDR2 is YENEEA. Trimming cost V 5 bases and J 2 bases; bases outside gene matches: 5. The CDR3 consists of 15 residues. Together with reference TRBV11-3 and TRBJ2-1, the CDR3 gives the full variable domain: EAGVVQSPRYKIIEKKQPVAFWCNPISGHNTLYWYLQNLGQGPELLIRYENEEAVDDSQLPKDRFSAERLKGVDSTLKIQPAELGDSAVYLCASSPRLATYNEQFFGPGTRLTVL.

The chain employs TRBV9 and TRBJ1-5; 8 bases map to TRBD1. In germline, CDR1 is SGDLS, CDR2 YYNGEE. The CDR3 has 17 amino acids. With 1 base clipped from V and 0 bases from J, the junction kept 6 bases outside the gene matches. CDR3 protein: CASSVPGGGPSNQPQHF. CDR3 nucleotide sequence: TGTGCCAGCAGCGTACCAGGGGGCGGACCTAGCAATCAGCCCCAGCATTTT.

The chain is built from TRBV24-1 and TRBJ2-3, with D hard to call. CDR3 length: 12 residues. Deletions cut 0 bases from V and 4 bases from J, with 1 base between. From germline, CDR1 is KGHDR and CDR2 SFDVKD. This CDR3 is CATSDLSDTQYF. CDR3 DNA: TGTGCCACCAGTGATTTGTCAGATACGCAGTATTTT.

This clone was seen once. This chain links TRBV24-1 with TRBJ1-2; D gene uncertain. Germline V CDR1 and CDR2: KGHDR, SFDVKD. CDR3 length: 11 amino acids. The V gene lost 10 bases and the J gene lost 8 bases, with 13 bases spanning the gap. The CDR3 DNA follows: TGTGCCACTCACGATGGGCGCGGCTACACCTTC. This gives the protein CATHDGRGYTF.

V usage is TRBV2 and J usage is TRBJ1-5; perhaps TRBD1 as D (6 bases). Germline CDR1 and CDR2: SNHLY and FYNNEI. Trimming removed 5 bases at V and 3 bases at J, with 11 bases between. This CDR3 has 14 amino acids. CDR3 sequence reads: CASSQTGFNQPQHF. The DNA of the CDR3 is TGTGCCAGCAGTCAGACAGGCTTCAATCAGCCCCAGCATTTT.

The chain links TRBV7-9 to TRBJ1-2; no reliable D call. Per germline, CDR1 SEHNR and CDR2 FQNEAQ (reference sequence). The CDR3 covers 12 residues. V shed 0 bases and J shed 5 bases, with 4 bases lying between them. This chain's CDR3 is CASSLAAYGYTF. The CDR3 bases are TGTGCCAGCAGCTTAGCCGCGTATGGCTACACCTTC.

The chain has TRBV11-3 and TRBJ2-3, with 8 bases aligning to TRBD2. CDR3 length: 15 amino acids. Trimming at V came to 5 bases and at J to 11 bases, leaving 15 bases not matched to a gene. The V gene's germline CDR1 is SGHNT and CDR2 YENEEA. The CDR3, as DNA: TGTGCCAGCAGCCCACCTGGGAGCGGGAGATCTGAGCAGTATTTT. Amino acid sequence: CASSPPGSGRSEQYF.

This rearrangement joins TRBV10-2 to TRBJ1-1; TRBD1 agrees at 7 bases. V lost 3 bases and J lost 7; bases outside the gene matches: 8. Looked up from germline, CDR1 is WSHSY and CDR2 is SAAADI. There are 14 residues in the CDR3. The CDR3 DNA is TGCGCCAGCAGTGACAGGGGGGCCTCATTTGAAGCTTTCTTT. It yields the protein CASSDRGASFEAFF.

This chain joins TRBV7-7 and TRBJ2-2; 10 bases align to TRBD2. Trimming at V came to 5 bases and at J to 4 bases, leaving 10 bases not matched to a gene. Per the germline V gene, CDR1 is SSHAT and CDR2 is FNYEAQ (reference sequence). This CDR3 is 17 amino acids long. Here the CDR3 DNA reads TGTGCCAGCAGCCGATCCGGAGTAGCGGGAGGCACCGGGGAGCTGTTTTTT. Translation gives CASSRSGVAGGTGELFF.

CDR3 in DNA: TGCGCCAGCAGCCGGACAGGCGGGGATCAGCCCCAGCATTTT. This gives the protein CASSRTGGDQPQHF. The J gene is TRBJ1-5, the V gene TRBV5-1; TRBD1 matches at 7 bases. Germline CDR1 is SGHRS and CDR2 is YFSETQ. Losses at the gene ends were 4 bases for V and 5 bases for J; bases not matched to a gene: 6. CDR3 length: 14 residues.

The CDR3 nucleotides read TGTGCCAGCGAACAGGGGGCAGGGGCTTTCTTT. Its translation: CASEQGAGAFF. The chain uses TRBV19 and TRBJ1-1, with 9 bases matching TRBD1. J was trimmed by 11 bases and V by 9 bases; bases with no gene match: 7. The CDR3 consists of 11 residues. From germline, CDR1 is LNHDA and CDR2 SQIVND (reference sequence).

J is TRBJ2-1 and V is TRBV29-1, with D possibly TRBD1 on 7 matching bases. The CDR3 is 15 residues long. Germline CDR1 and CDR2: SQVTM and ANQGSEA. Trimming left V 7 bases short and J 5 bases short, with 21 bases between. The CDR3: CSAPGGAGGHNEQFF. The CDR3, as DNA: TGCAGCGCCCCAGGGGGAGCGGGCGGACACAATGAGCAGTTCTTC.

The V gene is TRBV12-2, the J gene TRBJ2-1; the table assigns TRBD2, which was not confirmed against the DNA. TRBV12-2 is a known pseudogene. The CDR3 totals 17 residues. The CDR3 region is CASRPPSYRALYNEQFF. The CDR3 DNA is TGTGCAAGTCGCCCCCCTAGCTACCGAGCCCTTTACAATGAGCAGTTCTTC.

V and J are TRBV14 and TRBJ2-7, with D possibly TRBD1 on 7 matching bases. The length of the CDR3 is 15 residues. Between the trimmed V and J ends, which lost 4 bases and 3 bases, there was a span of 16 bases. Germline V CDR1 and CDR2: SGHDN, FVKESK. For the CDR3, the DNA is TGTGCCAGCAGCCGGGACTGGACAGGTAACTACGAGCAGTACTTC. This encodes CASSRDWTGNYEQYF.

The rearrangement links TRBV7-2 to TRBJ1-5; D is unclear. This CDR3 is built from 16 residues. CDR1 SGHTA and CDR2 FQGNSA come from the germline V gene. The V end was cut by 5 bases, the J end by 4 bases, with 18 bases between. CDR3 in amino acids: CASSPEGSANNQPQHF. The DNA for the CDR3 is TGTGCCAGCAGCCCGGAGGGTTCCGCGAATAATCAGCCCCAGCATTTT.

This chain uses TRBV29-1 with TRBJ1-1; 7 positions match TRBD1. V was pared by 7 bases and J by 10 bases, with 9 bases of the junction left unmatched. Germline V gene lookup returns CDR1 SQVTM and CDR2 ANQGSEA. The CDR3 is made up of 11 amino acids. The CDR3 DNA is TGCAGCGGGGAACAGGGGTCTGGAGCTTTCTTT. This gives the protein CSGEQGSGAFF.

The V call is TRBV29-1, the J call TRBJ2-5, with D perhaps given as TRBD1 or TRBD2 (5 bases each). Germline values: CDR1 SQVTM, CDR2 ANQGSEA. V lost 6 bases and J lost 2, with 19 bases in between. The CDR3 sequence is 15 residues long. The CDR3 sequence is CSVKTPGPFQETQYF. CDR3 DNA: TGCAGCGTAAAGACCCCGGGACCGTTTCAAGAGACCCAGTACTTC.

V usage is TRBV30 and J usage is TRBJ1-1; no definite D call. Germline CDR1 and CDR2: GTSNPN and SVGIG (reference sequence). V lost 3 bases and J 0 bases, leaving 5 bases between the germline ends. CDR3 length: 12 residues. The CDR3 DNA is TGTGCCTGGAGCTATATGAACACTGAAGCTTTCTTT. This translates into CAWSYMNTEAFF.

The DNA for the CDR3 is TGTGCCAGCAGTGACGGAGGGCTAGGGGAGCCCCAGCATTTT. Protein product: CASSDGGLGEPQHF. The V call is TRBV2, the J call TRBJ1-5, with D perhaps TRBD1 (5 bases). The CDR3 runs to 14 residues. Per the germline V gene, CDR1 is SNHLY and CDR2 is FYNNEI. V dropped 3 bases and J dropped 8 bases, with 14 bases sitting between them. The full variable domain, rest sourced from reference TRBV2 and TRBJ1-5, is EPEVTQTPSHQVTQMGQEVILRCVPISNHLYFYWYRQILGQKVEFLVSFYNNEISEKSEIFDDQFSVERPDGSNFTLKIRSTKLEDSAMYFCASSDGGLGEPQHFGDGTRLSIL.